This is a list of T cell receptor beta chains from one sample in a study of T cell responses to AZD1222 COVID-19 vaccine. Assay used: immunoSEQ multiplex PCR; TCRdb lists only in-frame clones, some missing. Of some 200,000 clones detected, approximately 91% appear once; the ten largest clones hold 0.95% to 1%. Material: peripheral blood, obtained on day 0 of AZD1222 vaccination. The source is an adult in good health. CDR3s include the opening cysteine and the closing phenylalanine or tryptophan. A D gene is named only where the DNA matches it firmly. Only some rows state a clone size, as once, few, many or a class for expanded clones.

V,D,J,size,DNA,CDR3
TRBV6-6,NA,TRBJ2-1,NA,TGTGCCAGCAGCCGACTACAGGAGCACAATGAGCAGTTCTTC,CASSRLQEHNEQFF
TRBV27,NA,TRBJ1-1,once,TGTGCCAGCAGTTCGTCCGGGTGGGGATCTGAAGCTTTCTTT,CASSSSGWGSEAFF
TRBV19,NA,TRBJ1-4,once,TGTGCCAGTAGTACTCGTGGGCCCCCAACTAATGAAAAACTGTTTTTT,CASSTRGPPTNEKLFF
TRBV7-2,TRBD1,TRBJ1-4,NA,TGTGCCAGCAGCTTAGGCCAGGGGGCTGGTGAAAAACTGTTTTTT,CASSLGQGAGEKLFF
TRBV9,NA,TRBJ1-1,NA,TGTGCCAGCAGCGTAGCGGGCAAGAACACTGAAGCTTTCTTT,CASSVAGKNTEAFF
TRBV6-5,NA,TRBJ1-4,NA,TGTGCCAGCAGCCCGGTAGGGAGAGGAGAAAAACTGTTTTTT,CASSPVGRGEKLFF
TRBV7-2,NA,TRBJ2-5,NA,TGTGCCAGCAGCCCAGAGGGGGGGTGGGAGACCCAGTACTTC,CASSPEGGWETQYF
TRBV11-2,TRBD1,TRBJ1-5,NA,TGTGCCAGCAGCGCCAGACAGGGGTATAGTCAGCCCCAGCATTTT,CASSARQGYSQPQHF
TRBV27,TRBD1,TRBJ1-3,NA,TGTGCCAGCAGTTCAGGGACAGGGCGAAACACCATATATTTT,CASSSGTGRNTIYF
TRBV19,NA,TRBJ1-6,NA,TGTGCCAGTAGGGCAGGAGGTTCGGAGGAACCCCTCCACTTT,CASRAGGSEEPLHF
TRBV19,NA,TRBJ2-1,NA,TGTGCCAGTAGTCCGGGACCTACTCACAATGAGCAGTTCTTC,CASSPGPTHNEQFF
TRBV5-1,NA,TRBJ2-5,NA,TGCGCCAGCAGCTTGGTTGGACAGTCACAAGAGACCCAGTACTTC,CASSLVGQSQETQYF
TRBV5-1,TRBD2,TRBJ2-1,NA,TGCGCCAGCAGCTTGGCCCGCGGGAGGTACAATGAGCAGTTCTTC,CASSLARGRYNEQFF
TRBV5-1,NA,TRBJ2-5,NA,TGCGCCAGCAGCAGGGGGGGAACGTACCAAGAGACCCAGTACTTC,CASSRGGTYQETQYF
TRBV7-3,NA,TRBJ2-3,NA,TGTGCCAGCAGCTTATTCCAGGGCACAGATACGCAGTATTTT,CASSLFQGTDTQYF
TRBV5-6,NA,TRBJ1-2,NA,TGTGCCAGCAGCTTGGTCTACTATGGCTACACCTTC,CASSLVYYGYTF
TRBV9,NA,TRBJ2-3,NA,TGTGCCAGCAGCACATATACGGGACTCTCGGGCCAGTATACGCAGTATTTT,CASSTYTGLSGQYTQYF
TRBV18,NA,TRBJ1-2,NA,TGTGCCAGCTCGAGGTCTCAGGGACGGAGCTATGGCTACACCTTC,CASSRSQGRSYGYTF
TRBV7-9,TRBD2,TRBJ2-5,NA,TGTGCCAGCAGCTTAGGGGTAGCGGGGGTTCTTGAGACCCAGTACTTC,CASSLGVAGVLETQYF
TRBV11-3,NA,TRBJ2-2,NA,TGTGCCAGCAGCTTAGAGGGGACCCGGGAGCTGTTTTTT,CASSLEGTRELFF
TRBV18,NA,TRBJ1-5,NA,TGTGCCAGCTCAGACAGGACCAACTCGATCTCCAATCAGCCCCAGCATTTT,CASSDRTNSISNQPQHF
TRBV7-2,NA,TRBJ1-3,NA,TGTGCCAGCAGCTTAGGACCCCCCCACTCTGGAAACACCATATATTTT,CASSLGPPHSGNTIYF
TRBV19,NA,TRBJ1-3,few,TGTGCCAGTAGTATGACGGGCCCTGGAAACACCATATATTTT,CASSMTGPGNTIYF
TRBV19,NA,TRBJ2-7,NA,TGTGCCAGTAGTATGGTTTGGACCTACGAGCAGTACTTC,CASSMVWTYEQYF
TRBV14,NA,TRBJ1-4,NA,TGTGCCAGCAGCCAAGATCTCTCCACTACGTGGCCTAATGAAAAACTGTTTTTT,CASSQDLSTTWPNEKLFF
TRBV2,TRBD1,TRBJ2-7,NA,TGTGCCAGCAGTACCGAACAAACAGGGGTCGAGCAGTACTTC,CASSTEQTGVEQYF
TRBV6-4,NA,TRBJ1-5,NA,TGTGCCAGCGCCTCGAGGGGAAGTCAGCCCCAGCATTTT,CASASRGSQPQHF
TRBV25-1,TRBD1,TRBJ1-1,NA,TGTGCCAGCATCACCGGGACAGGGGGGATCGGGACTGAAGCTTTCTTT,CASITGTGGIGTEAFF
TRBV20-1,NA,TRBJ2-7,NA,TGCAGTGCTAGTATTCCAACGATGGGGCAGGGCGACCACGAGCAGTACTTC,CSASIPTMGQGDHEQYF
TRBV5-4,TRBD1,TRBJ1-2,NA,TGTGCCAGCGGGCGGACAGGGGAAGGTTATGGCTACACCTTC,CASGRTGEGYGYTF
TRBV27,NA,TRBJ2-2,NA,TGTGCCAGCAGTTGGGACTGGGCGAACACCGGGGAGCTGTTTTTT,CASSWDWANTGELFF
TRBV24-1,NA,TRBJ2-7,NA,TGTGCCACCAGTGAATATACAGGCCCCCTTGACTACGAGCAGTACTTC,CATSEYTGPLDYEQYF
TRBV7-9,TRBD2,TRBJ2-5,NA,TGTGCCAGCAGCCCGCAGACCACTAGCGGGAGTCGGAAGACCCAGTACTTC,CASSPQTTSGSRKTQYF
TRBV5-6,TRBD2,TRBJ2-1,once,TGTGCCAGCAGCCCGCCGTTCGGGGGGGTGAATGAGCAGTTCTTC,CASSPPFGGVNEQFF
TRBV28,TRBD1,TRBJ2-1,once,TGTGCCAGCAGTTCCACTCCGGGCCGGGACAGGGGGTTCGATGAGCAGTTCTTC,CASSSTPGRDRGFDEQFF
TRBV3-1/TRBV3-2,TRBD1,TRBJ1-2,few,TGTGCCAGCAGCCAAGATCAGGGACAGGGCACCTATGGCTACACCTTC,CASSQDQGQGTYGYTF
TRBV14,NA,TRBJ2-1,once,TGTGCCAGCAGCCAACGGGGATCGGCCCTCTACAATGAGCAGTTCTTC,CASSQRGSALYNEQFF
TRBV4-3,TRBD1,TRBJ1-4,NA,TGCGCCAGCAGCCAAGGGCAGGGGGCCTATGAAAAACTGTTTTTT,CASSQGQGAYEKLFF
TRBV27,TRBD2,TRBJ2-7,NA,TGTGCCAGCAGTTTATCCCTCGGGACTAGCGGGAGGATTTACGAGCAGTACTTC,CASSLSLGTSGRIYEQYF
TRBV19,TRBD1,TRBJ2-7,NA,TGTGCCAGTAGTGTAAACAGGGGGCGGAACGAGCAGTACTTC,CASSVNRGRNEQYF
TRBV19,NA,TRBJ1-2,once,TGTGCCAGTAGCCTCAGACAGGATAGCGGCTACACCTTC,CASSLRQDSGYTF
TRBV5-4,NA,TRBJ1-2,NA,TGTGCCAGCAGCCCGGACCTTGCAATCGGCTACACCTTC,CASSPDLAIGYTF
TRBV5-1,NA,TRBJ1-5,NA,TGCGCCAGCAGCTTGGGGTCCGGTGGTGGCAATCAGCCCCAGCATTTT,CASSLGSGGGNQPQHF
TRBV3-1/TRBV3-2,TRBD2,TRBJ2-2,NA,TGTGCCAGCAGCGGATGGGGACTAGCGGGAGAGGTCGGGGAGCTGTTTTTT,CASSGWGLAGEVGELFF
TRBV7-2,TRBD1,TRBJ1-6,NA,TGTGCCAGCAGCTTAAGGACAGGGGGCAATTCACCCCTCCACTTT,CASSLRTGGNSPLHF
TRBV21-1,NA,TRBJ1-1,NA,TGTGCCAGCAGCAAAGGTGCGGGACATTTGAACACTGAAGCTTTCTTT,CASSKGAGHLNTEAFF
TRBV29-1,TRBD1,TRBJ1-1,NA,TGCAGCGAAGGACAGGGGGACACTGAAGCTTTCTTT,CSEGQGDTEAFF
TRBV6-4,NA,TRBJ2-7,once,TGTGCCAGCAGGGACAGGGGCGGGGAGAGACTAGCGGGTTACTACGAGCAGTACTTC,CASRDRGGERLAGYYEQYF
TRBV20-1,NA,TRBJ1-1,NA,TGCAATGTACCAAAGGGAGCTGAAGCTTTCTTT,CNVPKGAEAFF
TRBV19,TRBD2,TRBJ2-1,NA,TGTGCCAGTAGTATGTCGGCTAGCGGGGGAAACAATGAGCAGTTCTTC,CASSMSASGGNNEQFF
TRBV27,TRBD2,TRBJ2-1,NA,TGTGCCAGCAGTTCCCCGGGACTAGTTCTTGGTAGTGAGCAGTTCTTC,CASSSPGLVLGSEQFF
TRBV4-1,NA,TRBJ2-1,NA,TGCGCCAGCAGCCAAGTCCCTAGCCTTATTACGTTCAATGAGCAGTTCTTC,CASSQVPSLITFNEQFF
TRBV5-1,TRBD1,TRBJ1-1,NA,TGCGCCAGCAGCTTGTCAGGGGGCGTGGGAGCTTTCTTT,CASSLSGGVGAFF
TRBV10-3,TRBD2,TRBJ2-7,NA,TGTGCCATCAGTGAGTCCCTGGGACTAGCTTACGAGCAGTACTTC,CAISESLGLAYEQYF